What follows are 18 T cell receptor beta chains derived from one specimen sequenced in a study of shared clonotypes between healthy human individuals. Profiling relied on immunoSEQ multiplex PCR, and the TCRdb table lists in-frame clones only, not all of them. The sample has about 490,000 clones, 78% seen once. The sequenced sample was PBMCs. The receptor set was obtained from a woman in her thirties or forties in good health. Some clones in this sample may be carry-over from other donors' samples.

The chain combines TRBV11-2 with TRBJ2-2; tentatively, D is TRBD2 (5 bases). Trimming removed 0 bases at V and 1 base at J, with 12 bases between. The CDR3 runs to 17 residues. Germline CDR1 and CDR2: SGHAT and FQNNGV. CDR3 loop: CASSLDWNGENTGELFF. The CDR3 nucleotides are TGTGCCAGCAGCTTAGATTGGAACGGGGAGAACACCGGGGAGCTGTTTTTT.

J is TRBJ2-7 and V is TRBV11-2; 8 nucleotides agree with TRBD1. J lost 2 bases, V lost 5 bases, and 8 bases had no gene match. Germline V CDR1 and CDR2: SGHAT, FQNNGV. This CDR3 is 15 amino acids long. This CDR3 reads CASSPGQGWAYEQYF. CDR3 coding DNA: TGTGCCAGCAGCCCCGGACAGGGTTGGGCCTACGAGCAGTACTTC.

The CDR3 region is CAIVSGLEGYTF. For the CDR3, the DNA is TGTGCCATCGTGAGTGGGCTGGAGGGCTACACCTTC. The chain carries TRBV10-3 and TRBJ1-2; no clear D. The CDR3 covers 12 residues. Trimming shortened V by 8 bases and J by 8 bases, and 15 bases separated the two germline ends. Germline V gives CDR1 ENHRY, CDR2 SYGVKD.

The V and J genes are TRBV5-1 and TRBJ1-4; D perhaps matches TRBD1 (5 bases). The CDR3 consists of 14 residues. Trimming removed 7 bases from V and 8 bases from J, with 18 bases in between. CDR1 and CDR2 from the germline V gene are SGHRS and YFSETQ. The CDR3 DNA is TGCGCCAGCCTCCTGGGTAAGGGGATGGAAAAACTGTTTTTT. This translates into CASLLGKGMEKLFF.

This chain links TRBV5-4 with TRBJ2-7; D gene ambiguous. The germline gives CDR1 SGHNT, CDR2 YYREEE (reference sequence). This CDR3 comprises 13 residues. Trimming took 4 bases from V and 2 from J, leaving 10 bases between them. This chain's CDR3 is CASSPGRAYEQYF. CDR3 DNA: TGTGCCAGCAGCCCTGGACGGGCCTACGAGCAGTACTTC.

The rearrangement uses TRBV27 and TRBJ2-3; 7 nucleotides agree with TRBD1. V was clipped by 3 bases and J by 2 bases; unmatched bases: 5. Germline V CDR1 and CDR2: MNHEY, SMNVEV (reference sequence). The CDR3 extends over 15 amino acids. CDR3 in amino acids: CASSFWDRFTDTQYF. In DNA form, the CDR3 reads TGTGCCAGCAGTTTTTGGGACAGATTCACAGATACGCAGTATTTT.

DNA for the CDR3: TGTGCCAGCAGCCAAGAAGGGGCAGCGGGACTAGGAGAGACCCAGTACTTC. Translation: CASSQEGAAGLGETQYF. J is TRBJ2-5 and V is TRBV4-2, with 8 bases aligning to TRBD2. The CDR3 has 17 residues. The V gene's germline CDR1 is LGHNA and CDR2 YNFKEQ. Unmatched junction bases numbered 10, after V lost 0 bases and J lost 4 bases.

The V gene is TRBV9, the J gene TRBJ1-3, with unresolved D. With 4 bases removed from V and 0 bases from J, the gap between germline ends came to 11 bases. This CDR3 has 15 amino acids. Per the germline V gene, CDR1 is SGDLS and CDR2 is YYNGEE. This CDR3 is CASSQLLFSGNTIYF. The CDR3 nucleotides read TGTGCCAGCAGCCAGCTACTATTCTCTGGAAACACCATATATTTT.

V and J are TRBV6-1 and TRBJ2-2, with D hard to call. Per germline, CDR1 MNHNS and CDR2 SASEGT. V gave up 5 bases and J gave up 2 bases, with 9 bases separating them. The CDR3 length is 14 residues. In DNA form, the CDR3 reads TGTGCCAGCAGTACGGGCCGAAACACCGGGGAGCTGTTTTTT. Translated: CASSTGRNTGELFF.

A single count supports this clone. The rearrangement uses TRBV4-1 and TRBJ2-1; D is unresolved. The length of the CDR3 is 14 residues. Germline CDR1 and CDR2: MGHRA and YSYEKL. The V end lost 0 bases, the J end lost 3 bases, and 6 bases lay between the germline ends. The CDR3 region is CASSQDTNYNEQFF. The CDR3 region has the DNA TGCGCCAGCAGCCAAGATACCAACTACAATGAGCAGTTCTTC.

V usage is TRBV28 and J usage is TRBJ1-1; 7 bases line up with TRBD1. Germline assignment: CDR1 MDHEN and CDR2 SYDVKM. V lost 6 bases and J lost 3; bases outside the gene matches: 10. This CDR3 contains 15 residues. CDR3 in amino acids: CASRSRTGWDTEAFF. The CDR3 nucleotides read TGTGCCAGCAGATCGCGGACAGGCTGGGACACTGAAGCTTTCTTT.

This clone was detected only once. CDR3 coding DNA: TGTGCCATCAGTGCGGGACACCGGGAAAAACTGTTTTTT. Translating it yields CAISAGHREKLFF. The rearrangement links TRBV10-3 to TRBJ1-4; weak D call: TRBD1 (6 bases). Germline V CDR1 and CDR2: ENHRY, SYGVKD. Trimming removed 4 bases from V and 8 bases from J, with 11 bases in between. The CDR3 is 13 residues long.

The V gene is TRBV29-1, the J gene TRBJ1-2; 7 bases fit TRBD1. Unmatched junction bases numbered 6, after V lost 4 bases and J lost 4 bases. Germline loops: CDR1 SQVTM, CDR2 ANQGSEA. The CDR3 totals 13 residues. CDR3 amino acids: CSVGTGEVYGYTF. The DNA of the CDR3 is TGCAGCGTTGGAACAGGGGAGGTCTATGGCTACACCTTC.

The chain has TRBV15 and TRBJ1-3, with TRBD1 as a possible D gene (6 bases). Germline assignment: CDR1 LNHNV and CDR2 YYDKDF (reference sequence). CDR3 size: 16 residues. The V and J ends lost 2 bases and 4 bases respectively, with 15 bases between them. CDR3 coding DNA: TGTGCCACCAGCAGAAAACAGGGAACCCCCGGAAACACCATATATTTT. Its protein is CATSRKQGTPGNTIYF.

In DNA form, the CDR3 reads TGTGCCACCAGCAGTCTGTCGGGGAGTAACGGTGAGCAGTTCTTC. This encodes CATSSLSGSNGEQFF. The chain employs TRBV15 and TRBJ2-1; D is perhaps TRBD2 (5 bases). V lost 3 bases and J 9 bases, leaving 18 bases between the germline ends. The CDR3 has 15 amino acids. From germline, CDR1 is LNHNV and CDR2 YYDKDF (reference sequence).

V and J are TRBV5-1 and TRBJ2-5; D is unresolved. V gave up 0 bases and J gave up 2 bases, with 8 bases separating them. The CDR3 extends over 14 amino acids. Germline V lookup: CDR1 SGHRS, CDR2 YFSETQ. The CDR3 protein is CASSLVAVQETQYF. CDR3 DNA: TGCGCCAGCAGCTTGGTGGCTGTTCAAGAGACCCAGTACTTC.

The chain joins TRBV30 to TRBJ2-5; D is ambiguous. Germline V gene sequence: CDR1 GTSNPN, CDR2 SVGIG (reference sequence). This CDR3 is built from 12 residues. V was clipped by 2 bases and J by 3 bases, with 7 bases between them. CDR3: CAWSQIKETQYF. The CDR3 DNA reads TGTGCCTGGAGTCAAATCAAAGAGACCCAGTACTTC. Using reference TRBV30 and TRBJ2-5 for the parts outside the CDR3, the full variable domain is SQTIHQWPATLVQPVGSPLSLECTVEGTSNPNLYWYRQAAGRGLQLLFYSVGIGQISSEVPQNLSASRPQDRQFILSSKKLLLSDSGFYLCAWSQIKETQYFGPGTRLLVL.

This clone occurred once. Other DNA sequences in this sample translate to the same CDR3. The chain couples TRBV11-2 to TRBJ2-1; D unclear. Deletions cut 0 bases from V and 9 bases from J, with 6 bases between. The CDR3 is 12 residues long. From germline, CDR1 is SGHAT and CDR2 FQNNGV. The CDR3 here is CASSLEVGEQFF. In nucleotides, the CDR3 is TGTGCCAGCAGCTTAGAAGTCGGTGAGCAGTTCTTC.